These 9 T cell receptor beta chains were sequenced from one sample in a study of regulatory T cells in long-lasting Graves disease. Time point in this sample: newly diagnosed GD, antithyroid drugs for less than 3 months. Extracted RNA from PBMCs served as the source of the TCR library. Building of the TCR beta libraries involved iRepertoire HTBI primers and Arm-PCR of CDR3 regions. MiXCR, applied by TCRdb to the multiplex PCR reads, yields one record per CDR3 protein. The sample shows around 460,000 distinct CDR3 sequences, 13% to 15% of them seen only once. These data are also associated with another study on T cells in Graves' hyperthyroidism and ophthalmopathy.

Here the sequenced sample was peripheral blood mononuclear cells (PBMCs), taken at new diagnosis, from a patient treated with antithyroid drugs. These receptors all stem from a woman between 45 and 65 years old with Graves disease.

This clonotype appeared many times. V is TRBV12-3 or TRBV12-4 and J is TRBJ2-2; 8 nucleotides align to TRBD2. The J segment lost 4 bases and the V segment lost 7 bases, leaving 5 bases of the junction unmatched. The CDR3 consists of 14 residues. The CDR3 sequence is CASKPGGGTGELFF. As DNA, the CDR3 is TGTGCCAGCAAACCGGGGGGGGGCACCGGGGAGCTGTTTTTT.

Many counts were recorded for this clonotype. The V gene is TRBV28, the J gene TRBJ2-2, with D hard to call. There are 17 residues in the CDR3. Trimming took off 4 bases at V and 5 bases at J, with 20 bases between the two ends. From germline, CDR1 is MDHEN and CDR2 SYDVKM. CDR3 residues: CASSSNPADLWTGELFF. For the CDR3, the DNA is TGTGCCAGCAGTTCCAACCCGGCCGATTTATGGACCGGGGAGCTGTTTTTT.

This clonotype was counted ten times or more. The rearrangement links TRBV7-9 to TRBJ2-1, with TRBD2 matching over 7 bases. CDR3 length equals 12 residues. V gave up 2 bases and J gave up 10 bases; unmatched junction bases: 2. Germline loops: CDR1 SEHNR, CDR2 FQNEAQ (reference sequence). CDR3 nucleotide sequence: TGTGCCAGCAGCTTATCGCGGGGGGAGCAGTTCTTC. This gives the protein CASSLSRGEQFF.

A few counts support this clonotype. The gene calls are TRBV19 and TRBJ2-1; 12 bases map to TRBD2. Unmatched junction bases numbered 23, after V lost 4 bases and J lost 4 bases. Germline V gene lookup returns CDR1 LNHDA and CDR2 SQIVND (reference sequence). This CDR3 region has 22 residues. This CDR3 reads CASSSNRRLAGERSQSYNEQFF. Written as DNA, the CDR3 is TGTGCCAGTAGTAGTAACCGACGACTAGCGGGAGAGCGGTCTCAAAGTTACAATGAGCAGTTCTTC. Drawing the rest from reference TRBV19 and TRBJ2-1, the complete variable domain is DGGITQSPKYLFRKEGQNVTLSCEQNLNHDAMYWYRQDPGQGLRLIYYSQIVNDFQKGDIAEGYSVSREKKESFPLTVTSAQKNPTAFYLCASSSNRRLAGERSQSYNEQFFGPGTRLTVL.

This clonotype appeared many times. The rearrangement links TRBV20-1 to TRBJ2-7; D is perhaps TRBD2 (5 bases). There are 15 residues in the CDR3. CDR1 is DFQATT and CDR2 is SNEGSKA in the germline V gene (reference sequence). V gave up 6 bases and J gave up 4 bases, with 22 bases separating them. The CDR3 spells CSAPRETPLIYEQYF. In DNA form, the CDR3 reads TGCAGTGCCCCAAGGGAGACCCCATTGATTTACGAGCAGTACTTC.

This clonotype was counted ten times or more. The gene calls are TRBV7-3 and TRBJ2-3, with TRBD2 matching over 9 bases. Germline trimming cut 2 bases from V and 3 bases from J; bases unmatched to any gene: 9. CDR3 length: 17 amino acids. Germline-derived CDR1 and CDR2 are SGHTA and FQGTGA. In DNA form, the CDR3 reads TGTGCCAGCAGCTTACGGCGGGAGGGCCTTGGGACAGATACGCAGTATTTT. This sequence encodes CASSLRREGLGTDTQYF.

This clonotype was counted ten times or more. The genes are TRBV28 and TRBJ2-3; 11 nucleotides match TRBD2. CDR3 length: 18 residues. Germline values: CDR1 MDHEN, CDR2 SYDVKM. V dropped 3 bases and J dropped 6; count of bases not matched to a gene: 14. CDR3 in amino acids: CASSFSASGRLGGDTQYF. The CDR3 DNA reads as TGTGCCAGCAGTTTTTCGGCTAGCGGGAGGTTGGGGGGGGATACGCAGTATTTT. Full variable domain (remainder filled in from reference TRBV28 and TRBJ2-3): DVKVTQSSRYLVKRTGEKVFLECVQDMDHENMFWYRQDPGLGLRLIYFSYDVKMKEKGDIPEGYSVSREKKERFSLILESASTNQTSMYLCASSFSASGRLGGDTQYFGPGTRLTVL.

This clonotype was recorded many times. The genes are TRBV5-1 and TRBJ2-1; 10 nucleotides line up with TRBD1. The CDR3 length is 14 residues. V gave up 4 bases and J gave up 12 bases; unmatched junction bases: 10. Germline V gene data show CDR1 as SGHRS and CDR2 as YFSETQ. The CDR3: CASSAGTGELGQFF. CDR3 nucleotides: TGCGCCAGCAGCGCCGGGACAGGGGAGTTGGGGCAGTTCTTC.

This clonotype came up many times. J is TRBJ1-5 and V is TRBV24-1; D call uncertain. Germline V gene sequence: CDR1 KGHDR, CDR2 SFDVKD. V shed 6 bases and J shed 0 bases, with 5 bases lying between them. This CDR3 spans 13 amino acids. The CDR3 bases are TGTGCCACCAGTTCATATAGCAATCAGCCCCAGCATTTT. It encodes CATSSYSNQPQHF.